This record covers a single T cell receptor (beta chain). Its antigen is unknown. This entry comes from a study of Ad26.COV2.S vaccination and SARS-CoV-2 variants. Study results and caveats: Reportedly, after vaccination the spike-specific CD8+ and CD4+ T cell responses displayed substantial breadth. It was vaccine recipients, not placebo recipients, who had the higher spike-specific TCR breadth.

This sample's treatment: about 20 received Ad26.COV2.S at low or high dose, single or two shots; about 5 received placebo; per-sample allocation not given. Samples came from day 63 after the first vaccine or placebo injection. Only in-frame clones appear in the TCRdb table, and some are missing; sequencing was by immunoSEQ multiplex PCR. The sample has more than 300,000 clones; about 86% are singletons. This TCR derives from a person between 18 and 59 years old who received the Ad26.COV2.S COVID-19 vaccine or a placebo. Sample: peripheral blood, taken in a trial of Ad26.COV2.S vaccine versus placebo.

The CDR3 DNA sequence: TGCGCCAGCAGCCAAGACAGGGGTGAAGCTTTCTTT. Protein sequence: CASSQDRGEAFF. The genes are TRBV5-1 and TRBJ1-1; 8 positions agree with TRBD1. The V and J ends lost 4 bases and 7 bases, in that order; junction bases with no gene match: 3. Germline assignment: CDR1 SGHRS and CDR2 YFSETQ. The CDR3 is 12 residues long.